These 6 T cell receptor beta chains were all obtained from the same sample, sequenced in a study of blood T cell repertoires in COVID-19. TCRdb keeps only in-frame clones here, not all; method: immunoSEQ multiplex PCR. The data contain over 80,000 clones, around 88% of them seen just once; the ten biggest clones take up more than 1%. The source material was peripheral blood. These TCRs come from a man at least 80 years old with active or convalescent COVID-19.

The rearrangement links TRBV20-1 to TRBJ2-6, with D possibly matching TRBD1 (6 bases). Trimming stripped 3 bases from V and 2 bases from J, with 8 bases between. CDR3 length: 14 residues. Germline V gene sequence: CDR1 DFQATT, CDR2 SNEGSKA (reference sequence). In DNA form, the CDR3 reads TGCAGTGCTAGTACAGGGACTGGGGCCAACGTCCTGACTTTC. Translation: CSASTGTGANVLTF.

V usage is TRBV6-5 and J usage is TRBJ1-1; tentative D call: TRBD1 (5 bases). Trimming cost V 8 bases and J 1 base, with 8 bases left between them. Looked up from germline, CDR1 is MNHEY and CDR2 is SVGAGI. The CDR3 runs 12 residues. In nucleotides, the CDR3 is TGTGCCAGCCGCAGGGAGAACACTGAAGCTTTCTTT. This codes for CASRRENTEAFF.

This chain connects TRBV2 to TRBJ2-7, with D perhaps matching TRBD2 (6 bases). Germline CDR1 and CDR2: SNHLY and FYNNEI. V was clipped by 1 base and J by 2 bases, with 9 bases between them. This CDR3 has 14 amino acids. The CDR3 is CASSEGRGPYEQYF. CDR3 bases: TGTGCCAGCAGTGAAGGGCGGGGTCCCTACGAGCAGTACTTC.

As for this clone: Other DNA sequences in the same sample also yield this CDR3. CDR3 sequence (DNA): TGTGCCAGCAGTTTATCCGGGGGGGTGAACACTGAAGCTTTCTTT. Its protein product is CASSLSGGVNTEAFF. The J gene is TRBJ1-1, the V gene TRBV27, with D possibly matching TRBD1 (5 bases). The CDR3 spans 15 residues. Germline CDR1 MNHEY, CDR2 SMNVEV (reference sequence). The V and J ends lost 0 bases and 0 bases respectively, with 8 bases between them.

The V call is TRBV5-1, the J call TRBJ2-3; 8 nucleotides match TRBD2. With V trimmed by 0 bases and J by 0 bases, 12 bases remained unmatched. CDR1 is SGHRS, CDR2 YFSETQ, per germline. The CDR3 totals 19 residues. CDR3 in DNA: TGCGCCAGCAGCTTGGGAGGAGATAGCGGGACCTTTAGCACAGATACGCAGTATTTT. Translation gives CASSLGGDSGTFSTDTQYF.

The J gene is TRBJ2-2, the V gene TRBV19, with 7 bases identical to TRBD1. This CDR3 spans 16 amino acids. Looked up from germline, CDR1 is LNHDA and CDR2 is SQIVND (reference sequence). V gave up 3 bases and J gave up 6 bases; unmatched junction bases: 10. The CDR3 loop is CASSIGDRVSSGELFF. For the CDR3, the DNA is TGTGCCAGTAGTATCGGAGACAGGGTCTCTTCCGGGGAGCTGTTTTTT. The variable domain in full, with the rest retrieved from reference TRBV19 and TRBJ2-2, is DGGITQSPKYLFRKEGQNVTLSCEQNLNHDAMYWYRQDPGQGLRLIYYSQIVNDFQKGDIAEGYSVSREKKESFPLTVTSAQKNPTAFYLCASSIGDRVSSGELFFGEGSRLTVL.